Shown below are 25 T cell receptor beta chains from a single sample sequenced in a study of cytomegalovirus exposure and HLA in healthy donors. The PCR employed 60 Vbeta primers together with 13 Jbeta primers. TCRdb keeps only in-frame clones here, not all; method: immunoSEQ multiplex PCR. The sample data list 77,000 or so clones. Sequenced sample: PBMCs. All receptors derive from a man aged 25-45 years in good health and CMV-seronegative.

The chain uses TRBV7-2 and TRBJ2-5; 8 bases map to TRBD2. V was clipped by 1 base and J by 1 base; unmatched bases: 2. The CDR3 has 15 amino acids. Germline CDR1 is SGHTA and CDR2 is FQGNSA. The CDR3 coding sequence is TGTGCCAGCAGCTTAGGAGCGGGAGTCCAAGAGACCCAGTACTTC. Translated: CASSLGAGVQETQYF.

The V gene is TRBV18, the J gene TRBJ1-1, with D possibly TRBD1 on 5 matching bases. Trimming removed 3 bases at V and 3 bases at J, with 8 bases between. This CDR3 has 13 residues. The V gene's germline CDR1 is KGHSH and CDR2 LQKENI. The CDR3 protein is CASSPQGDTEAFF. Here the CDR3 DNA reads TGTGCCAGCTCACCTCAGGGTGACACTGAAGCTTTCTTT.

The chain has TRBV5-1 and TRBJ2-1, with 9 positions matching TRBD1. Germline CDR1 SGHRS, CDR2 YFSETQ. J gave up 9 bases and V 3 bases, and 19 bases lay outside the gene matches. CDR3 length equals 18 residues. The CDR3 DNA is TGCGCCAGCAGCTCGTCCCGGGACAGGGTCGCTCGCCAAATTGAGCAGTTCTTC. It codes for CASSSSRDRVARQIEQFF. Complete variable domain (other parts from reference TRBV5-1 and TRBJ2-1): KAGVTQTPRYLIKTRGQQVTLSCSPISGHRSVSWYQQTPGQGLQFLFEYFSETQRNKGNFPGRFSGRQFSNSRSEMNVSTLELGDSALYLCASSSSRDRVARQIEQFFGPGTRLTVL.

The rearrangement links TRBV20-1 to TRBJ2-3, with a tentative D call TRBD2 (5 bases). The CDR3 totals 11 residues. The V end lost 5 bases, the J end lost 7 bases, and 10 bases lay between the germline ends. Germline V gene data show CDR1 as DFQATT and CDR2 as SNEGSKA (reference sequence). In nucleotides, the CDR3 is TGCAGTGCTCTCCCGGGGAATACGCAGTATTTT. It encodes CSALPGNTQYF.

CDR3 protein: CASSLRSRGGETQYF. The CDR3 DNA is TGTGCCAGCTCTCTTCGATCCAGGGGTGGGGAGACCCAGTACTTC. The V call is TRBV18, the J call TRBJ2-5; D may be TRBD1 (6 bases). V lost 6 bases to trimming and J lost 5 bases, with 19 bases between them. Per the germline V gene, CDR1 is KGHSH and CDR2 is LQKENI. The CDR3 has 15 residues.

The V gene is TRBV6-5, the J gene TRBJ1-4, with a tentative D call TRBD1 (5 bases). V lost 6 bases to trimming and J lost 7 bases, with 12 bases between them. The CDR3 is 13 residues long. CDR1 is MNHEY, CDR2 SVGAGI, per germline. For the CDR3, the DNA is TGTGCCAGCAGCCGTCGGCAGGGTGAAAAACTGTTTTTT. It codes for CASSRRQGEKLFF.

The chain employs TRBV6-5 and TRBJ1-2; 7 positions agree with TRBD1. V trimming: 6 bases; J trimming: 6 bases; junction bases outside the gene matches: 7. This CDR3 contains 13 residues. Germline V lookup: CDR1 MNHEY, CDR2 SVGAGI. The CDR3 DNA is TGTGCCAGCAGCAGATTAACAGGGGATGGCTACACCTTC. It codes for CASSRLTGDGYTF.

The rearrangement uses TRBV5-1 and TRBJ2-7; 14 bases are a match to TRBD2. V was clipped by 0 bases and J by 0 bases; unmatched bases: 11. Germline lookup yields CDR1 SGHRS and CDR2 YFSETQ. The length of the CDR3 is 20 residues. The chain's CDR3 is CASSLAPGLAGVTPSYEQYF. In nucleotides, the CDR3 is TGCGCCAGCAGCTTGGCTCCGGGACTAGCGGGAGTTACTCCCTCCTACGAGCAGTACTTC.

This chain links TRBV19 with TRBJ2-7; 8 nucleotides match TRBD1. V shed 1 base and J 0 bases; nucleotides not matched to a gene: 2. The CDR3 spans 15 residues. Germline V gene data show CDR1 as LNHDA and CDR2 as SQIVND (reference sequence). CDR3 DNA: TGTGCCAGTAGTATAGGGACAGGGATCTCCTACGAGCAGTACTTC. This codes for CASSIGTGISYEQYF.

This sequence joins TRBV10-3 and TRBJ1-1; 9 bases line up with TRBD1. The germline V gene has CDR1 ENHRY and CDR2 SYGVKD. After removal of 7 bases from V and 3 bases from J, the junction contained 6 bases not matched to a gene. The CDR3 sequence is 14 residues long. The DNA for the CDR3 is TGTGCCATCACTCGGACAGGGGAGTACACTGAAGCTTTCTTT. Its translation: CAITRTGEYTEAFF.

The rearrangement joins TRBV2 to TRBJ2-7; tentative D call: TRBD2 (6 bases). The germline V gene has CDR1 SNHLY and CDR2 FYNNEI. The V gene lost 11 bases and the J gene lost 4 bases, with 12 bases spanning the gap. The CDR3 covers 11 residues. The CDR3 sequence is CAGGNWYEQYF. Here the CDR3 DNA reads TGTGCCGGGGGGAACTGGTACGAGCAGTACTTC.

The chain is built from TRBV7-9 and TRBJ1-1; D perhaps matches TRBD1 (5 bases). The ends were cut back, 6 bases at V and 3 bases at J, with 17 bases in the middle. In germline, CDR1 is SEHNR, CDR2 FQNEAQ (reference sequence). The CDR3 consists of 15 residues. The chain's CDR3 is CASSNSRAGDTEAFF. The CDR3 DNA reads as TGTGCCAGCAGTAATAGCAGAGCGGGGGACACTGAAGCTTTCTTT.

The chain couples TRBV10-3 to TRBJ1-5; 8 nucleotides line up with TRBD1. Germline V gene lookup returns CDR1 ENHRY and CDR2 SYGVKD. Trimming removed 3 bases from V and 2 bases from J; junction bases left unmatched: 6. This CDR3 is 16 amino acids long. The CDR3 is CAISEDRGGRNQPQHF. The CDR3 coding sequence is TGTGCCATCAGTGAAGACAGGGGAGGTCGCAATCAGCCCCAGCATTTT.

The chain combines TRBV5-1 with TRBJ1-1; D remains ambiguous. This CDR3 is 17 amino acids long. Deletions cut 4 bases from V and 0 bases from J, with 19 bases between. Germline-derived CDR1 and CDR2 are SGHRS and YFSETQ. Here the CDR3 DNA reads TGCGCCAGCAGCCAACTTTCGGGAGGTGGGGTGAACACTGAAGCTTTCTTT. It codes for CASSQLSGGGVNTEAFF.

The V and J genes are TRBV18 and TRBJ2-1; 8 nucleotides align to TRBD2. Germline CDR1 KGHSH, CDR2 LQKENI. V shed 3 bases and J 6 bases; nucleotides not matched to a gene: 7. The CDR3 covers 15 residues. The CDR3 coding sequence is TGTGCCAGCTCACCCCAAGCGGGGGTCTCCAATGAGCAGTTCTTC. It codes for CASSPQAGVSNEQFF.

The chain links TRBV2 to TRBJ2-1; D is undetermined. Germline V lookup: CDR1 SNHLY, CDR2 FYNNEI. The V gene lost 4 bases and the J gene lost 10 bases, with 11 bases spanning the gap. The CDR3 spans 12 residues. In nucleotides, the CDR3 is TGTGCCAGCAGTGTAGGCGGTCAAGAGCAGTTCTTC. As protein: CASSVGGQEQFF. Using reference TRBV2 and TRBJ2-1 for the parts outside the CDR3, the full variable domain is EPEVTQTPSHQVTQMGQEVILRCVPISNHLYFYWYRQILGQKVEFLVSFYNNEISEKSEIFDDQFSVERPDGSNFTLKIRSTKLEDSAMYFCASSVGGQEQFFGPGTRLTVL.

The CDR3 DNA sequence: TGTGCCAGCAGCGGGACAGGGAGCTCCTATAATTCACCCCTCCACTTT. Encoded protein: CASSGTGSSYNSPLHF. This chain connects TRBV9 to TRBJ1-6, with 8 bases aligning to TRBD1. The V gene end was trimmed by 3 bases and the J gene end by 0 bases; junction bases not matched to a gene: 2. The CDR3 length is 16 residues. Germline CDR1 is SGDLS and CDR2 is YYNGEE.

The chain carries TRBV4-1 and TRBJ2-1; 11 bases are a match to TRBD2. The CDR3 runs 15 residues. Germline V gene lookup returns CDR1 MGHRA and CDR2 YSYEKL. V dropped 6 bases and J dropped 7; count of bases not matched to a gene: 8. The CDR3, as DNA: TGCGCCAGCAGGCCCGGACTAGCGGGTAGGAATGAGCAGTTCTTC. Protein sequence: CASRPGLAGRNEQFF.

The rearrangement joins TRBV7-9 to TRBJ1-1; D is perhaps TRBD1 (6 bases). CDR1 SEHNR and CDR2 FQNEAQ come from the germline V gene (reference sequence). The CDR3 has 13 residues. The ends were cut back, 6 bases at V and 1 base at J, with 9 bases in the middle. The CDR3 DNA sequence: TGTGCCAGCAGTTCACAGGGGAACACTGAAGCTTTCTTT. Protein: CASSSQGNTEAFF. The full variable domain, with the rest looked up from reference TRBV7-9 and TRBJ1-1, is DTGVSQNPRHKITKRGQNVTFRCDPISEHNRLYWYRQTLGQGPEFLTYFQNEAQLEKSRLLSDRFSAERPKGSFSTLEIQRTEQGDSAMYLCASSSQGNTEAFFGQGTRLTVV.

This chain uses TRBV6-5 with TRBJ2-7; TRBD1 is a possible D gene (6 bases). The CDR3 is 14 amino acids. CDR1 and CDR2 from the germline V gene are MNHEY and SVGAGI. V dropped 4 bases and J dropped 1 base, with 11 bases sitting between them. CDR3 DNA sequence: TGTGCCAGCAGTTTCGGACAGTCTTCCTACGAGCAGTACTTC. Translation gives CASSFGQSSYEQYF.

The rearrangement uses TRBV4-3 and TRBJ2-7; TRBD1 matches 10 bases. Germline assignment: CDR1 LGHNA and CDR2 YSLEER. V gave up 1 base and J gave up 6 bases; unmatched junction bases: 3. This CDR3 has 14 residues. CDR3 nucleotide sequence: TGCGCCAGCAGCCAAGGGACAGGGGGGCTCGAGCAGTACTTC. Its translation: CASSQGTGGLEQYF.

The chain recombines TRBV5-5 with TRBJ2-7; 9 nucleotides agree with TRBD2. From germline, CDR1 is SGHKS and CDR2 YYEKEE (reference sequence). This CDR3 contains 19 residues. Losses at the gene ends were 0 bases for V and 2 bases for J; bases not matched to a gene: 15. CDR3 DNA sequence: TGTGCCAGCAGCTTGGGGGCCAGGGGTGCTAGCGGGGTACCCTACGAGCAGTACTTC. Translated: CASSLGARGASGVPYEQYF.

The chain couples TRBV7-3 to TRBJ1-6; 8 bases agree with TRBD1. After removal of 5 bases from V and 9 bases from J, the junction contained 9 bases not matched to a gene. Germline CDR1 and CDR2: SGHTA and FQGTGA. The CDR3 totals 15 residues. The CDR3 sequence: CASSAGQGGRSPLHF. Here the CDR3 DNA reads TGTGCCAGCAGCGCAGGACAGGGCGGTCGTTCACCCCTCCACTTT.

This rearrangement joins TRBV5-1 to TRBJ2-5; 7 nucleotides align to TRBD2. V shed 0 bases, J shed 2 bases, and the junction held 4 bases outside the gene matches. The length of the CDR3 is 15 residues. Germline CDR1 and CDR2: SGHRS and YFSETQ. The CDR3 DNA reads as TGCGCCAGCAGCTTGGCCCCAGCGGGGCAAGAGACCCAGTACTTC. Translating it yields CASSLAPAGQETQYF. The whole variable domain, remainder taken from reference TRBV5-1 and TRBJ2-5, is KAGVTQTPRYLIKTRGQQVTLSCSPISGHRSVSWYQQTPGQGLQFLFEYFSETQRNKGNFPGRFSGRQFSNSRSEMNVSTLELGDSALYLCASSLAPAGQETQYFGPGTRLLVL.

Written as DNA, the CDR3 is TGTGCCAGCAGCTTTACAACGGGTGGAGGGGTACACGAGCAGTACTTC. It is translated as CASSFTTGGGVHEQYF. The chain combines TRBV9 with TRBJ2-7; D is perhaps TRBD2 (6 bases). The V gene lost 4 bases and the J gene lost 5 bases, with 22 bases spanning the gap. Germline CDR1 is SGDLS and CDR2 is YYNGEE. The CDR3 has 16 residues.